This T cell receptor beta chain was observed in a study of blood T cell repertoires in COVID-19. Study-wide context: Whether acute or convalescent, the COVID-19 samples came from the United States, Italy and Spain.

The authors' processing: Amplifying reference gene primers gave estimates of nucleated cell counts. The repertoire was sequenced with immunoSEQ multiplex PCR; TCRdb's copy has only in-frame clones and lacks some. V and J calls and clone size are copied from that table; D and trimming were computed from the DNA. In the table there are about 73,000 clones, 65% to 85% of which are singletons. The J segment lost 7 bases and the V segment lost 3 bases, leaving 11 bases of the junction unmatched. The CDR3 contains 16 residues. CDR1 and CDR2 (germline): MNHEY, SVGAGI. Sequences were obtained from peripheral blood. This receptor was taken from a human donor in a cohort sampled during active COVID-19. This chain uses TRBV6-5 with TRBJ1-2, with 10 bases identical to TRBD1. The DNA for the CDR3 is TGTGCCAGCAGTTATAGCCAAACCGGACAGGGGGGTGGCTACACCTTC. Protein: CASSYSQTGQGGGYTF.